This T cell receptor beta chain was sequenced during a study of cytomegalovirus exposure and HLA in healthy donors. The study's findings and limits: Confirmation was obtained in vitro that a few CMV-associated chains are specific for CMV antigens.

Separation from the approximately 720-subject first cohort characterized the roughly 130-subject validation cohort, to which the donors belonged. In germline, CDR1 is LGHNA, CDR2 YNFKEQ. The CDR3 consists of 15 residues. Trimming stripped 0 bases from V and 2 bases from J, with 7 bases between. Libraries were prepared by immunoSEQ multiplex PCR; TCRdb keeps only in-frame clonotypes and omits some of them. The table includes more than 100,000 clones, roughly 90% detected once. Worth noting for this clone: Its target is not known.

This receptor was obtained from a young woman in good health and CMV-seropositive. The sequenced sample was PBMCs. This chain links TRBV4-2 with TRBJ1-4; no clear D. CDR3 residues: CASSQEVGTNEKLFF. CDR3 coding DNA: TGTGCCAGCAGCCAAGAAGTCGGGACTAATGAAAAACTGTTTTTT.